This T cell receptor (beta chain) comes out of a study of tumor-infiltrating lymphocytes in primary liver carcinoma. Study-level background: Each sample had roughly 3.65 to 7.5 million productive TCRbeta reads regardless of tissue type. Study-wide results and limits: Tumors reached a significantly greater top-250-clone fraction than blood did (p = 0.039). Merely about 8-25% of top clones occurred in all five tumor regions.

As regards this clonotype: What it recognizes is unknown.

Starting material for RNA and DNA co-extraction consisted of about 20-30 mg of unsorted bulk tissue. Chronic HBV infection, untreated so far, was present in the patients. This CDR3 is built from 14 residues. CDR1 is SGHAT and CDR2 is FQDESV in the germline V gene (reference sequence). Production of TCR beta cDNA used about 500 ng total RNA together with a constant-region primer. ARM-PCR, slightly modified, supplied the TCR beta libraries through three nested multiplex PCR rounds. With TRBV1-TRBV30 forward primers and a C-beta reverse primer, the first two PCR rounds were run for nine to eleven cycles each. Via MiXCR, TCRdb re-called the multiplex PCR reads, giving one row per CDR3 protein. Altogether 95,000 to 100,000 distinct CDR3 sequences are present, around 71% being singletons, with the ten largest covering roughly 12%.

The clonotype was recovered from an older woman with primary liver carcinoma and hepatitis B virus infection. Sequenced material: liver tumor tissue from sampling region 2. The sample's subset: tumor region T2, inferior pole. The J gene is TRBJ1-5, the V gene TRBV11-1, with 10 bases identical to TRBD1. The J call could be wrong; TRBJ2-3 is a better fit for the DNA end. CDR3 sequence: CASGSGQGNQPQYF. For the CDR3, the DNA is TGTGCCAGCGGCTCGGGACAGGGGAACCAGCCCCAGTATTTT.